The present T cell receptor beta chain was sequenced within a study of CD8 T cells in ankylosing spondylitis. MiXCR, applied by TCRdb to the 5' RACE reads, yields one record per CDR3 protein. The sample has about 250,000 distinct CDR3 sequences; over 7% are singletons. This clonotype was recorded at least ten times. Germline assignment: CDR1 MGHDK and CDR2 SYGVNS. The V gene end was trimmed by 9 bases and the J gene end by 5 bases; junction bases not matched to a gene: 4. This CDR3 region has 13 residues. The chain recombines TRBV25-1 with TRBJ2-1; 10 bases line up with TRBD2. Sequenced input: blood, either unsorted or a sorted T cell fraction (not recorded which). The receptor's source is a female donor with ankylosing spondylitis or in good health (not recorded which). The CDR3: CASRTSGNNEQFF. The CDR3 DNA sequence: TGTGCCAGTCGGACTAGCGGTAACAATGAGCAGTTCTTC.